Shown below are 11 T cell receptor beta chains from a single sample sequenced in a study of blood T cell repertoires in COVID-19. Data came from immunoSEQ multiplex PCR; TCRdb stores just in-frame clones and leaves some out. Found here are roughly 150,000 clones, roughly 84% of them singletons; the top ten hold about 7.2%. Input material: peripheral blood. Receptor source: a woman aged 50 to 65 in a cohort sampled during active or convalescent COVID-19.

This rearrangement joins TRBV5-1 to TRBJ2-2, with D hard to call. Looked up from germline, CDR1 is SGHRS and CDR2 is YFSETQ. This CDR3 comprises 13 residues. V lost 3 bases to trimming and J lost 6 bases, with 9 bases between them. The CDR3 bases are TGCGCCAGCAGCTGGCTGGTGGCCGGGGAGCTGTTTTTT. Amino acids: CASSWLVAGELFF.

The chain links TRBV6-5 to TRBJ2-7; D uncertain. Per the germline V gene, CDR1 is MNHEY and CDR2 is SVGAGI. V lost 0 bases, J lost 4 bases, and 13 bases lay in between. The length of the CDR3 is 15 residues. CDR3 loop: CASSYSGIEEYEQYF. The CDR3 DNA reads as TGTGCCAGCAGTTACTCTGGCATCGAGGAGTACGAGCAGTACTTC.

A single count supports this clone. The CDR3 region is CSVDGPKPGTDYGYTF. CDR3 nucleotides: TGCAGCGTTGACGGACCGAAACCCGGGACAGACTATGGCTACACCTTC. V gene TRBV29-1 combines with J gene TRBJ1-2; 7 nucleotides line up with TRBD1. The CDR3 has 16 residues. CDR1 is SQVTM, CDR2 ANQGSEA, per germline. The trim removed 3 bases at V and 3 bases at J, leaving 13 bases unmatched.

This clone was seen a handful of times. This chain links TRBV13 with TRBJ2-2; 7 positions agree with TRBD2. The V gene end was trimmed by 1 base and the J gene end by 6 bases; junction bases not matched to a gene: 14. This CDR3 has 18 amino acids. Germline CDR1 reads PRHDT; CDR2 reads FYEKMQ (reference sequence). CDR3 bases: TGTGCCAGCAGCTTAGTTGGAGAGACTAGCAGGAAGGCCGGGGAGCTGTTTTTT. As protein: CASSLVGETSRKAGELFF.

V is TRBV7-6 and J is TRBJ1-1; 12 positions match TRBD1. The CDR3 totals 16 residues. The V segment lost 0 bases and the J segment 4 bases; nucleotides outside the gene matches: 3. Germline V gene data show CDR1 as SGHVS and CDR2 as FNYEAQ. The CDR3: CASSLARDRGPTEAFF. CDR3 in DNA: TGTGCCAGCAGCTTAGCGCGGGACAGGGGGCCCACTGAAGCTTTCTTT.

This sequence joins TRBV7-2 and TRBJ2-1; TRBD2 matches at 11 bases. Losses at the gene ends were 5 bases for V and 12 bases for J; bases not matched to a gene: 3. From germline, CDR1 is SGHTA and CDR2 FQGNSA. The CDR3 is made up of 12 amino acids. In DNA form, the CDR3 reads TGTGCCAGCAGCCCTCTAGCGGGGGGGCAGTTCTTC. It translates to CASSPLAGGQFF.

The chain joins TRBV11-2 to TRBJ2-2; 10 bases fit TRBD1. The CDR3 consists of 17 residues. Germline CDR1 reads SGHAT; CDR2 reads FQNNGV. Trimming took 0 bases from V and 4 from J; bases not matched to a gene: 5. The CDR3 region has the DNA TGTGCCAGCAGCTTAGATATGACAGGGGGCGGCACCGGGGAGCTGTTTTTT. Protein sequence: CASSLDMTGGGTGELFF.

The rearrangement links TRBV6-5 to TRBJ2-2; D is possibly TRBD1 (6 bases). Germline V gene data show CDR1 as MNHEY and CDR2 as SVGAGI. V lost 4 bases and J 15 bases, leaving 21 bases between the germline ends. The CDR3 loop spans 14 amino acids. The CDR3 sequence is CASSSLIGGTGLFF. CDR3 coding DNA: TGTGCCAGCAGTTCCCTCATTGGGGGCACCGGGTTGTTTTTT.

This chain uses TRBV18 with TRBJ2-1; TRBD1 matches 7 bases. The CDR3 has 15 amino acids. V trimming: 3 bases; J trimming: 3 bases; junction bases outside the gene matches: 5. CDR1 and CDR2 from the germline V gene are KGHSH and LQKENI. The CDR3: CASSPTGFDYNEQFF. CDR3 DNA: TGTGCCAGCTCACCGACAGGGTTTGACTACAATGAGCAGTTCTTC.

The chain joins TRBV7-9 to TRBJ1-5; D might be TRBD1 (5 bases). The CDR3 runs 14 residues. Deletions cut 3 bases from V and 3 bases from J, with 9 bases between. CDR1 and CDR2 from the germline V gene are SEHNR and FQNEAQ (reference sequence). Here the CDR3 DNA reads TGTGCCAGCAGCTTCCAGGGCCCCAATCAGCCCCAGCATTTT. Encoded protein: CASSFQGPNQPQHF. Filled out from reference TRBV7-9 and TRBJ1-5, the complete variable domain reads DTGVSQNPRHKITKRGQNVTFRCDPISEHNRLYWYRQTLGQGPEFLTYFQNEAQLEKSRLLSDRFSAERPKGSFSTLEIQRTEQGDSAMYLCASSFQGPNQPQHFGDGTRLSIL.

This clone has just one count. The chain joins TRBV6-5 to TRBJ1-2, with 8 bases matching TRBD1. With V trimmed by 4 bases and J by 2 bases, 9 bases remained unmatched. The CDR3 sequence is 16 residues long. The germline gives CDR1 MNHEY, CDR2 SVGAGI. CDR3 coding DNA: TGTGCCAGCAGTTCAGTCCCCGGGACAGGAAACTATGGCTACACCTTC. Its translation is CASSSVPGTGNYGYTF.